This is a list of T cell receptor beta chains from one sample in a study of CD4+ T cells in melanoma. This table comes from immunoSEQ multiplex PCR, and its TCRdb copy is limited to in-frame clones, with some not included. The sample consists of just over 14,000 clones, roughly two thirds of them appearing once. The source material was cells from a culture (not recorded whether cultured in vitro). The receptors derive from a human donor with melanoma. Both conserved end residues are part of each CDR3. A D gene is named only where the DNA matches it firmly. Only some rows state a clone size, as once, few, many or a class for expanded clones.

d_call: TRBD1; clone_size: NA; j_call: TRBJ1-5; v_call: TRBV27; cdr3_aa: CASSPLGQGSNQPQHF; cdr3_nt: TGTGCCAGCAGTCCCCTCGGACAGGGAAGCAATCAGCCCCAGCATTTT
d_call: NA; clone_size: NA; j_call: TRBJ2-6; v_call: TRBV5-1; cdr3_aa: CASLPQAGYSGANVLTF; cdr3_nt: TGCGCCAGCCTCCCTCAGGCGGGGTACTCTGGGGCCAACGTCCTGACTTTC
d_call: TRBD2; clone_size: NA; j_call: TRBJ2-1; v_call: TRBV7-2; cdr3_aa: CASSQRGGLNEQFF; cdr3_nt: TGTGCCAGCAGCCAGCGGGGGGGGTTAAATGAGCAGTTCTTC
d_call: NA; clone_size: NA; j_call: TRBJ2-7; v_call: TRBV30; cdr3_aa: CAWSFGGEQYF; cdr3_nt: TGTGCCTGGAGTTTCGGAGGCGAGCAGTACTTC
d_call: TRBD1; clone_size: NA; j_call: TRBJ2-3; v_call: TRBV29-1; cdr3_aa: CSVVAGGRADTQYF; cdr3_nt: TGCAGCGTTGTGGCAGGGGGAAGGGCAGATACGCAGTATTTT
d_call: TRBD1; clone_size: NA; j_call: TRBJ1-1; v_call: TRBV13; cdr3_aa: CASSSTGAATEAFF; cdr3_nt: TGTGCCAGCAGCTCGACAGGGGCGGCCACTGAAGCTTTCTTT
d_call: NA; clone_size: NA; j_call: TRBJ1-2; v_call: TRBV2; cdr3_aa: CASTYQGGGYTF; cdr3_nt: TGTGCCAGCACATATCAGGGCGGTGGCTACACCTTC
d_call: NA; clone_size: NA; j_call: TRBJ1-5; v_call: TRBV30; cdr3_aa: CAWSVYPNQPQHF; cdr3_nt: TGTGCCTGGAGTGTATACCCCAATCAGCCCCAGCATTTT
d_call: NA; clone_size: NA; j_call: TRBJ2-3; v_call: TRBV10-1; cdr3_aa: CASSGGDRSTDTQYF; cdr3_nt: TGCGCCAGCAGTGGGGGCGACAGAAGCACAGATACGCAGTATTTT
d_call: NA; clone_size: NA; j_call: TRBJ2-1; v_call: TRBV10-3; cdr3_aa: CAISELTDNEQFF; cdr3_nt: TGTGCCATCAGTGAGTTAACAGACAATGAGCAGTTCTTC
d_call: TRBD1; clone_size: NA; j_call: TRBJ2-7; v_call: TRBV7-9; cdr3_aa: CASSLIETGGSYEQYF; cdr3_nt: TGTGCCAGCAGCTTAATCGAGACAGGGGGCTCCTACGAGCAGTACTTC
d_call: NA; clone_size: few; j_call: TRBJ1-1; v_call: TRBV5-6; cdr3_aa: CASSRNTEAFF; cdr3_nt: TGTGCCAGCAGCCGGAACACTGAAGCTTTCTTT
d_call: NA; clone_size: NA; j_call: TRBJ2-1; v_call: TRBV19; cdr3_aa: CASSIHSRNRLYNEQFF; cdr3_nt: TGTGCCAGTAGTATCCACTCGCGAAATAGATTATACAATGAGCAGTTCTTC
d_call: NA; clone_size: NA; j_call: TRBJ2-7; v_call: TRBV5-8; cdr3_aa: CASSRAVGGTGTEGEQYF; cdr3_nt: TGTGCCAGCAGCCGTGCTGTTGGTGGAACAGGGACGGAAGGGGAGCAGTACTTC
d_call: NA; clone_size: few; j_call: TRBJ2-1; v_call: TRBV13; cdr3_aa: CASSLDLGADNEQFF; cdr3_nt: TGTGCCAGCAGCTTAGATCTAGGGGCCGACAATGAGCAGTTCTTC
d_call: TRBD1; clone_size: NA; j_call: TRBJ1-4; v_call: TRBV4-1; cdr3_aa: CASSLAGGRGRSSNEKLFF; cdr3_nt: TGCGCCAGCAGCCTCGCGGGAGGCAGGGGGAGAAGTTCCAATGAAAAACTGTTTTTT
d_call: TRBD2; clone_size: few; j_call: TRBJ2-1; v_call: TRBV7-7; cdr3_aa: CASSPGGSGEQFF; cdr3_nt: TGTGCTAGCAGCCCTGGGGGTAGCGGGGAGCAGTTCTTC
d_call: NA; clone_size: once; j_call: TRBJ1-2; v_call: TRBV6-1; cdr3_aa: CASTPRGAYGYTF; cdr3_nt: TGTGCCAGCACCCCAAGAGGGGCTTATGGCTACACCTTC
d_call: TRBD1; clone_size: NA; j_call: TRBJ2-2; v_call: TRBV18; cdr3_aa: CASSPRQGADGELFF; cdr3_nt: TGTGCCAGCTCACCCCGACAGGGGGCGGACGGGGAGCTGTTTTTT
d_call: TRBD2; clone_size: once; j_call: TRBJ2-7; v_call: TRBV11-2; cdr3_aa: CASSLTSGGRGPGEQYF; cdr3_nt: TGTGCCAGCAGCTTAACTAGCGGGGGGCGAGGGCCTGGTGAGCAGTACTTC
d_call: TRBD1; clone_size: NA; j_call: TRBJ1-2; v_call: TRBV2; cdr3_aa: CASRGDRAYGYTF; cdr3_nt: TGTGCCAGCAGGGGGGACAGGGCCTATGGCTACACCTTC
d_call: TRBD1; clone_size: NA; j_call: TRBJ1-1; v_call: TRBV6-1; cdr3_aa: CASLDRGGPRTEAFF; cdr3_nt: TGTGCCAGCTTGGACAGGGGGGGACCGAGGACTGAAGCTTTCTTT
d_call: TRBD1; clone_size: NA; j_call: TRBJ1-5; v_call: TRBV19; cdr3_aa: CASSMFRTGGNQPQHF; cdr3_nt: TGTGCCAGTAGTATGTTCAGGACAGGGGGCAATCAGCCCCAGCATTTT
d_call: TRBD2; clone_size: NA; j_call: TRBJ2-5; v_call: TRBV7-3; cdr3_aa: CASSVAGGQETQYF; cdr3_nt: TGTGCCAGCAGCGTAGCGGGGGGGCAAGAGACCCAGTACTTC
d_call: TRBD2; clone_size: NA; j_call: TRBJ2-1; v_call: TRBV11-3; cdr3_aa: CASSPGGASGYRSLNEQFF; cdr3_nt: TGTGCCAGCAGCCCCGGAGGGGCTAGCGGGTATCGAAGCCTCAATGAGCAGTTCTTC
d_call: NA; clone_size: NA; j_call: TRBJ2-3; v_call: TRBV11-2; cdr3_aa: CASSFGPDTQYF; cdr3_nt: TGTGCCAGCAGCTTCGGACCAGATACGCAGTATTTT
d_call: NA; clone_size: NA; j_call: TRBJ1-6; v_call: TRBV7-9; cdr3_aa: CASSIFRGTYNSPLHF; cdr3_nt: TGTGCCAGCAGCATATTCAGGGGTACATATAATTCACCCCTCCACTTT
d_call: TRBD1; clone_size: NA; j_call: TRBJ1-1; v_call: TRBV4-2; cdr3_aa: CASSLGTATEAFF; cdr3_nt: TGTGCCAGCAGCCTCGGGACAGCTACTGAAGCTTTCTTT
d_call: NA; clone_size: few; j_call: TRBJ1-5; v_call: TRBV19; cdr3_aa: CASRRPDKPQHF; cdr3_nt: TGTGCCAGTAGGAGACCCGATAAGCCCCAGCATTTT
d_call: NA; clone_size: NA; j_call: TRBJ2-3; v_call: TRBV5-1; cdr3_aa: CASSLVRSSTDTQYF; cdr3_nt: TGCGCCAGCAGCTTGGTACGGTCTAGCACAGATACGCAGTATTTT
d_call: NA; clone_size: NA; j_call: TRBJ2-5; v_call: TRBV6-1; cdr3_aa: CASSEQGFRETQYF; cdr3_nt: TGTGCCAGCAGTGAACAGGGATTTCGGGAGACCCAGTACTTC
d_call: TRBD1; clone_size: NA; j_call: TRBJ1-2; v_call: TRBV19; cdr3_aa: CASSIRSGTGTGYTF; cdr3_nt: TGTGCCAGTAGTATTCGTTCCGGGACAGGGACTGGCTACACCTTC
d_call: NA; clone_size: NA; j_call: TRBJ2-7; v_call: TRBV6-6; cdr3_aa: CASSYREAYEQYF; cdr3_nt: TGTGCCAGCAGTTACAGGGAAGCCTACGAGCAGTACTTC
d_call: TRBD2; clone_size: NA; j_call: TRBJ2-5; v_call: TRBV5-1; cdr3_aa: CASSLRTSGHQETQYF; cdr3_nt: TGCGCCAGCAGCTTGCGGACTAGCGGGCACCAAGAGACCCAGTACTTC
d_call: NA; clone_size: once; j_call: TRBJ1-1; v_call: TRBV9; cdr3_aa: CASSVAPHGHDPKAFF; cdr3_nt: TGTGCCAGCAGCGTAGCCCCACATGGGCATGACCCAAAAGCTTTCTTT
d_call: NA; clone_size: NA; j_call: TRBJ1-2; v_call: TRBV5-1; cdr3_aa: CASSRSSAQLQTIANYGYTF; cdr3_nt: TGCGCCAGCAGCCGGAGCAGCGCCCAGCTCCAAACAATAGCTAACTATGGCTACACCTTC
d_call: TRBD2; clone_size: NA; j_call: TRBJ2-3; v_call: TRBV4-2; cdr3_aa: CASSQEGPTSGITDTQYF; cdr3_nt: TGTGCCAGCAGCCAGGAAGGCCCCACTAGCGGGATCACAGATACGCAGTATTTT
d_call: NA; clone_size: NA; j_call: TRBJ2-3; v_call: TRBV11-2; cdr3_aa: CASSLMGSDTQYF; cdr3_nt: TGTGCCAGCAGCTTAATGGGATCAGATACGCAGTATTTT
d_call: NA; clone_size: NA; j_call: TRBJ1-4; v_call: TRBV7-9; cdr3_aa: CASSFGRDEKLFF; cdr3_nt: TGTGCCAGCAGCTTCGGAAGGGATGAAAAACTGTTTTTT
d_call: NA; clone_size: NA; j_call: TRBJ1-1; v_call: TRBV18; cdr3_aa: CASSPSRDEAFF; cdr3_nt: TGTGCCAGCTCACCAAGCAGGGATGAAGCTTTCTTT
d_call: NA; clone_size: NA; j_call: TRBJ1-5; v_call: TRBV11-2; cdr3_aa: CASSLDGRLNQPQHF; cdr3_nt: TGTGCCAGCAGCTTAGATGGACGGCTAAATCAGCCCCAGCATTTT
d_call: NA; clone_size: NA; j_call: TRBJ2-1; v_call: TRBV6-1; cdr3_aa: CASSEGTGSSYNEQFF; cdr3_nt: TGTGCCAGCAGTGAAGGAACAGGGTCCTCCTACAATGAGCAGTTCTTC
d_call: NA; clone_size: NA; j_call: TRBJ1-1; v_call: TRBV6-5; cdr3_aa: CASSDDRRNTEAFF; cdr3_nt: TGTGCCAGCAGTGACGACAGGCGGAACACTGAAGCTTTCTTT
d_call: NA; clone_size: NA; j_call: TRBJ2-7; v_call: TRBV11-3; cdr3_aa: CASSSGPLVEQYF; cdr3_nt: TGTGCCAGCAGCTCGGGCCCGCTGGTAGAGCAGTACTTC
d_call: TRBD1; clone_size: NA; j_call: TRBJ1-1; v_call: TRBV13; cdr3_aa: CASSVGTGKHTEAFF; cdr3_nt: TGTGCCAGCAGCGTAGGGACAGGGAAACACACTGAAGCTTTCTTT
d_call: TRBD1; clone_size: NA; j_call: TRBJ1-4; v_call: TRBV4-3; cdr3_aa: CASRLGQGNEKLFF; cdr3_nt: TGCGCCAGCAGACTCGGACAGGGGAATGAAAAACTGTTTTTT
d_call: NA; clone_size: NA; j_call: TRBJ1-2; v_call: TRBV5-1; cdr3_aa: CASRPVGRGNYGYTF; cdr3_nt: TGCGCCAGCAGGCCTGTGGGGCGGGGTAACTATGGCTACACCTTC
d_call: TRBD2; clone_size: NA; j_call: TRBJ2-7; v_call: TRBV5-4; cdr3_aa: CASSLRASGGYEQYF; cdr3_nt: TGTGCCAGCAGCCTCCGGGCTAGCGGGGGCTACGAGCAGTACTTC
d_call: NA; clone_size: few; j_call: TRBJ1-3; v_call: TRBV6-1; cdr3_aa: CASSEGTFSGNTIYF; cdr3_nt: TGTGCCAGCAGTGAAGGGACATTCTCTGGAAACACCATATATTTT
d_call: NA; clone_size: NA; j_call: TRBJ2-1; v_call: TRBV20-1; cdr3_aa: CSANTLGEQFF; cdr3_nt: TGCAGTGCTAATACCCTTGGTGAGCAGTTCTTC
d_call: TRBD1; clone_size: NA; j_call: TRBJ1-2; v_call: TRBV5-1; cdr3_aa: CASSLSGGRYGYTF; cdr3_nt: TGCGCCAGCAGCTTGTCAGGGGGCCGCTATGGCTACACCTTC
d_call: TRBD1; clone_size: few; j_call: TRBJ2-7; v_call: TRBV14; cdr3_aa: CASSRGTGGNYEQYF; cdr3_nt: TGTGCCAGCAGCCGCGGGACAGGGGGTAATTACGAGCAGTACTTC
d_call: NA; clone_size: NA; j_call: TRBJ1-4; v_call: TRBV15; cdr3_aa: CATSRDPQGGEKLFF; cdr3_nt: TGTGCCACCAGCAGAGATCCACAGGGAGGGGAAAAACTGTTTTTT
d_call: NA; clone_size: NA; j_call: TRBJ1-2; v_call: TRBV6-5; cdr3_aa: CASSYSQGFSGTGYTF; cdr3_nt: TGTGCCAGCAGTTACTCCCAGGGGTTTTCGGGCACCGGCTACACCTTC
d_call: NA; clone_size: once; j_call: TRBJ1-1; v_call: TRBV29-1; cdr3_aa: CSIYSQLGTEAFF; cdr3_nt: TGCAGCATCTACAGTCAACTTGGGACTGAAGCTTTCTTT
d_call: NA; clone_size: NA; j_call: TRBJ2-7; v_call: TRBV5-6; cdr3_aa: CASSLGPGFGYEQYF; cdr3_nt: TGTGCCAGCAGCTTGGGACCGGGGTTCGGCTACGAGCAGTACTTC